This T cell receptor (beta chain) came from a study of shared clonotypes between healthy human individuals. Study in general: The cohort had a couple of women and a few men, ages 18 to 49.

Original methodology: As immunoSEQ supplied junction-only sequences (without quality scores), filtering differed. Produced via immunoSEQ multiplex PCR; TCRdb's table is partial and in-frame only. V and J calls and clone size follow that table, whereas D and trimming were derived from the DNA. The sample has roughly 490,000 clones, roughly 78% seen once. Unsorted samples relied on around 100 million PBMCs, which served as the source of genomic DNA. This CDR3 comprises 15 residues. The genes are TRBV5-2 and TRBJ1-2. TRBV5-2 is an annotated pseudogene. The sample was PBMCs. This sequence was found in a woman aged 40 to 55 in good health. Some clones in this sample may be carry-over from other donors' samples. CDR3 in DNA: TGTGCCAGCAAAGAAGTAGTACGAAAGACCTATGGCTACACCTTC. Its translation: CASKEVVRKTYGYTF.